The sequence of this TCR beta chain was determined in a study of tumor-infiltrating lymphocytes in primary liver carcinoma. Blood RNA originated from unsorted whole blood, with germline DNA additionally extracted. From approximately 0.5 ug of total RNA, TCR beta-specific cDNA was reverse-transcribed using a constant-region primer. Investigators got TCR beta libraries out of three nested multiplex PCR rounds, done with slightly modified ARM-PCR. TCRdb ran MiXCR on the multiplex PCR reads and lists one entry per CDR3 protein. The data contain hundreds of thousands of distinct CDR3 sequences, 45% to 70% of them singletons. Sequenced input: peripheral blood. The sequence derives from a woman in her twenties or thirties with primary liver carcinoma and hepatitis B virus infection.

The CDR3 sequence is CASSLARLAALDEQFF. The DNA of the CDR3 is TGTGCCAGCAGCTTAGCGCGTTTAGCGGCCCTCGATGAGCAGTTCTTC. This rearrangement joins TRBV7-9 to TRBJ2-1; possible D gene TRBD2, 6 bases. The germline CDR1 and CDR2 sequences are SEHNR and FQNEAQ (reference sequence). The V end was cut by 0 bases, the J end by 8 bases, with 17 bases between. There are 16 residues in the CDR3.